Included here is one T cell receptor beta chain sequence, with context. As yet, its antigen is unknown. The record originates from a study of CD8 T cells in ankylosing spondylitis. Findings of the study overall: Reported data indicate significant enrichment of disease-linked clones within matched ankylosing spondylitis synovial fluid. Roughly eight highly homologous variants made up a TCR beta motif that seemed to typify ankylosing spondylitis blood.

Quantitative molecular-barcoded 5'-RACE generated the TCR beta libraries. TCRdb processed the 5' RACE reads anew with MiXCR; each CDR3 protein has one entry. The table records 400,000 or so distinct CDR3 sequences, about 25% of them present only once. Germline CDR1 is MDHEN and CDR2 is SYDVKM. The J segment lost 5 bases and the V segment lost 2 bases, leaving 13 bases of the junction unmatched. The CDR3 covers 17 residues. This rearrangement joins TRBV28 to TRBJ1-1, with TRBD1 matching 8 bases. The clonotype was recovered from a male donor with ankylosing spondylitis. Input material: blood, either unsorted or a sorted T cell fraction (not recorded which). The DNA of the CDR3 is TGTGCCAGCAGTTTAGGTTCCCCTCAGGGGGCATATACTGAAGCTTTCTTT. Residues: CASSLGSPQGAYTEAFF.